One sample yielded the 8 T cell receptor beta chains listed below, sequenced in a study of blood T cell repertoires in COVID-19. Libraries were prepared by immunoSEQ multiplex PCR; TCRdb keeps only in-frame clonotypes and omits some of them. The repertoire has some 170,000 clones, 82% of them found once; the top ten carry roughly 9.1%. The sequenced material came from peripheral blood. These receptors were collected from a woman aged 70-85 years with acute or convalescent COVID-19.

This clone was counted between two and nine times. The V call is TRBV7-9, the J call TRBJ2-7, with TRBD1 as a possible D gene (6 bases). The CDR3 is made up of 12 amino acids. With 2 bases removed from V and 5 bases from J, the gap between germline ends came to 7 bases. The germline CDR1 and CDR2 sequences are SEHNR and FQNEAQ (reference sequence). The CDR3 sequence: CASSLRGNEQYF. DNA for the CDR3: TGTGCCAGCAGCTTAAGGGGGAACGAGCAGTACTTC.

The genes are TRBV27 and TRBJ1-1; TRBD1 aligns across 11 bases. CDR3 length equals 16 residues. Germline values: CDR1 MNHEY, CDR2 SMNVEV (reference sequence). Trimming cost V 9 bases and J 2 bases; bases outside gene matches: 11. CDR3 nucleotide sequence: TGTGCCAGTAGAAGAAGTGGGACAGGGGGAAACACTGAAGCTTTCTTT. Amino acids: CASRRSGTGGNTEAFF.

The V call is TRBV28, the J call TRBJ2-5, with TRBD2 identical over 10 bases. This CDR3 region has 16 residues. Germline trimming cut 3 bases from V and 4 bases from J; bases unmatched to any gene: 8. Per germline, CDR1 MDHEN and CDR2 SYDVKM. The CDR3 sequence: CASSFASGGAGETQYF. The CDR3 DNA reads as TGTGCCAGCAGTTTCGCGAGCGGGGGGGCGGGAGAGACCCAGTACTTC.

The chain links TRBV28 to TRBJ2-7, with 9 bases identical to TRBD1. This CDR3 comprises 13 residues. Unmatched junction bases numbered 5, after V lost 7 bases and J lost 4 bases. The germline CDR1 and CDR2 sequences are MDHEN and SYDVKM. The CDR3 sequence is CASNAGQGYEQYF. DNA of the CDR3: TGTGCCAGCAACGCGGGACAGGGATACGAGCAGTACTTC.

This clone has a handful of counts. The rearrangement uses TRBV5-8 and TRBJ1-5; 8 nucleotides agree with TRBD1. This CDR3 has 14 amino acids. The V segment lost 8 bases and the J segment 5 bases; nucleotides outside the gene matches: 9. Germline assignment: CDR1 SGHTS and CDR2 YDEGEE. In DNA, the CDR3 is TGTGCCAGTTCTCAGGGGGCAGGTGATCAGCCCCAGCATTTT. As protein: CASSQGAGDQPQHF.

V is TRBV18 and J is TRBJ2-3, with TRBD2 matching over 7 bases. This CDR3 has 16 amino acids. Looked up from germline, CDR1 is KGHSH and CDR2 is LQKENI. V trimming: 1 base; J trimming: 0 bases; junction bases outside the gene matches: 4. CDR3 amino acids: CASSPLGGSSTDTQYF. Written as DNA, the CDR3 is TGTGCCAGCTCACCACTCGGCGGGAGTAGCACAGATACGCAGTATTTT. Looking up the rest from reference TRBV18 and TRBJ2-3 gives the full variable domain: NAGVMQNPRHLVRRRGQEARLRCSPMKGHSHVYWYRQLPEEGLKFMVYLQKENIIDESGMPKERFSAEFPKEGPSILRIQQVVRGDSAAYFCASSPLGGSSTDTQYFGPGTRLTVL.

The V and J genes are TRBV3-1 (or the pseudogene TRBV3-2) and TRBJ2-4; D unresolved. This CDR3 is built from 14 residues. Germline V gene sequence: CDR1 LGHDT, CDR2 YNNKEL (reference sequence). The V end was cut by 1 base, the J end by 6 bases, with 10 bases between. The CDR3 DNA reads TGTGCCAGCAGCCAAGTCGTTCTAGGAAACATTCAGTACTTC. Translating it yields CASSQVVLGNIQYF.

The rearrangement joins TRBV6-5 to TRBJ1-5, with 10 bases identical to TRBD1. Germline V gives CDR1 MNHEY, CDR2 SVGAGI. The CDR3 has 15 amino acids. After removal of 5 bases from V and 7 bases from J, the junction contained 8 bases not matched to a gene. CDR3 bases: TGTGCCAGCAGTATGGGGACAGGGGTGGAGCAGCCCCAGCATTTT. As protein: CASSMGTGVEQPQHF.